The 9 T cell receptor beta chains in this list originate from one sample, sequenced in a study of beta chain features in type 1 diabetes. Expressed TCRB transcripts were sequenced, since all the RNA that had been isolated was reverse transcribed. Generated by immunoSEQ multiplex PCR, the TCRdb table keeps only in-frame clones and is missing some. The profile covers almost 350,000 clones, with 7.5% to 9% appearing a single time and 0.44% taken by the ten largest. Sequencing was performed on central memory CD4+ T cells from blood. Source of these receptors: a woman between 18 and 30 years old in good health.

A few counts support this clone. The V and J genes are TRBV11-2 and TRBJ2-7; D unclear. V gave up 1 base and J gave up 2 bases, with 12 bases separating them. CDR1 SGHAT and CDR2 FQNNGV come from the germline V gene. This CDR3 is built from 15 residues. CDR3 nucleotides: TGTGCCAGCAGCTTAGGGGCTCACGCTACCTACGAGCAGTACTTC. It specifies CASSLGAHATYEQYF.

This clone was seen more than once but under ten times. V is TRBV25-1 and J is TRBJ2-1; the match to TRBD2 covers 7 bases. CDR1 is MGHDK and CDR2 is SYGVNS in the germline V gene. J gave up 10 bases and V 2 bases, and 14 bases lay outside the gene matches. The CDR3 runs to 16 residues. The CDR3 reads CASSEILAGVMGEQFF. CDR3 bases: TGTGCCAGCAGTGAAATCCTTGCGGGAGTCATGGGGGAGCAGTTCTTC.

This clone was observed a few times. The rearrangement uses TRBV7-8 and TRBJ1-5, with D perhaps matching TRBD1 (6 bases). V was pared by 1 base and J by 2 bases, with 9 bases between. Germline CDR1 and CDR2: SGHVS and FQNEAQ. This CDR3 contains 15 residues. The CDR3 DNA sequence: TGTGCCAGCAGCTTAGACAGGGTCGGCAATCAGCCCCAGCATTTT. Translating gives CASSLDRVGNQPQHF.

The chain links TRBV10-3 to TRBJ1-4; 11 bases agree with TRBD1. CDR1 is ENHRY, CDR2 SYGVKD, per germline. J lost 5 bases, V lost 6 bases, and 11 bases had no gene match. The CDR3 extends over 17 amino acids. The CDR3 nucleotides are TGTGCCATCAGACCCGGGACAGGGGGAGGTTCCAATGAAAAACTGTTTTTT. Protein product: CAIRPGTGGGSNEKLFF.

This clone was observed many times. This chain joins TRBV7-9 and TRBJ2-1, with a weak D call TRBD2 (6 bases). The CDR3 has 15 amino acids. Deletions cut 10 bases from V and 7 bases from J, with 23 bases between. Per the germline V gene, CDR1 is SEHNR and CDR2 is FQNEAQ (reference sequence). CDR3 sequence reads: CATELLSGVGNEQFF. CDR3 coding DNA: TGTGCCACCGAGCTTCTATCGGGAGTGGGGAATGAGCAGTTCTTC.

The rearrangement uses TRBV28 and TRBJ2-1; D not certain. Germline lookup yields CDR1 MDHEN and CDR2 SYDVKM. This CDR3 is built from 13 residues. V lost 8 bases to trimming and J lost 6 bases, with 14 bases between them. This chain's CDR3 is CASHDPRGNEQFF. The CDR3, as DNA: TGTGCCAGCCATGACCCGCGCGGCAATGAGCAGTTCTTC.

This clone was counted between two and nine times. This chain links TRBV10-3 with TRBJ2-5, with 10 bases fitting TRBD2. Germline CDR1 reads ENHRY; CDR2 reads SYGVKD. Trimming cost V 3 bases and J 4 bases; bases outside gene matches: 8. The CDR3 sequence is 16 residues long. CDR3 sequence reads: CAISEGVAGGRETQYF. As DNA, the CDR3 is TGTGCCATCAGTGAAGGGGTAGCGGGAGGCCGAGAGACCCAGTACTTC.

This clone was picked up a small number of times. The chain joins TRBV11-3 to TRBJ1-1; no definite D call. Germline V gene sequence: CDR1 SGHNT, CDR2 YENEEA. The CDR3 sequence is 12 residues long. Trimming cost V 3 bases and J 11 bases, with 13 bases left between them. The CDR3 region is CASSLNQVRAFF. The CDR3 DNA is TGTGCCAGCAGCTTGAATCAGGTGCGCGCTTTCTTT.

The V gene is TRBV4-1, the J gene TRBJ2-3; 9 bases agree with TRBD2. The CDR3 contains 18 residues. The V gene's germline CDR1 is MGHRA and CDR2 YSYEKL. After removal of 1 base from V and 3 bases from J, the junction contained 11 bases not matched to a gene. CDR3 in DNA: TGCGCCAGCAGCCAAGTCGGGGCGGCGGGAGGGCCGACAGATACGCAGTATTTT. Translated: CASSQVGAAGGPTDTQYF.